The 12 T cell receptor beta chains presented below share a single source sample, sequenced in a study of regulatory T cells in long-lasting Graves disease. Relying on iRepertoire HTBI primers and Arm-PCR of CDR3 regions, the team built TCR beta libraries. From the multiplex PCR reads, TCRdb called clonotypes with MiXCR, one entry per CDR3 protein. This sample carries 400,000 to 450,000 distinct CDR3 sequences, around a quarter of them seen once, and the ten largest clones take about 26%. Time point indicated: persistent/refractory GD, antithyroid drugs over 5 years with positive TRAb. From PBMCs, RNA was extracted and then used to make the TCR library. This sample comprised peripheral blood mononuclear cells (PBMCs), obtained when the disease was refractory, from a patient treated with antithyroid drugs. These receptors all come from a female donor with Graves disease.

The gene calls are TRBV30 and TRBJ1-1; D is unresolved. The CDR3 runs to 14 residues. The V end lost 0 bases, the J end lost 2 bases, and 10 bases lay between the germline ends. CDR1 and CDR2 (germline): GTSNPN, SVGIG (reference sequence). CDR3 loop: CAWSVTGRNTEAFF. CDR3 nucleotides: TGTGCCTGGAGTGTTACCGGCAGAAACACTGAAGCTTTCTTT.

This clonotype showed up just a few times. The chain combines TRBV9 with TRBJ1-1; tentative D call: TRBD1 (6 bases). Per germline, CDR1 SGDLS and CDR2 YYNGEE. With 0 bases removed from V and 6 bases from J, the gap between germline ends came to 15 bases. The CDR3 has 15 residues. The DNA of the CDR3 is TGTGCCAGCAGCGTAGAGGACAGCCAACACGCTGAAGCTTTCTTT. It is translated as CASSVEDSQHAEAFF.

In regard to this clonotype: A single base separates this from a much larger clone, so it may be a read error. The chain recombines TRBV6-1 with TRBJ1-5, with D possibly TRBD1 on 6 matching bases. CDR3 size: 14 residues. The V gene's germline CDR1 is MNHNS and CDR2 SASEGT. The chain's CDR3 is CASSQGTFGQPQRF. The DNA for the CDR3 is TGTGCCAGCAGCCAGGGGACATTCGGTCAGCCCCAGCGTTTT.

For this clonotype: A much larger clone differs from this one at a single base, so this may be a read error. This rearrangement joins TRBV2 to TRBJ2-7; D is ambiguous. The germline V gene has CDR1 SNHLY and CDR2 FYNNEI. The CDR3 has 11 amino acids. In DNA form, the CDR3 reads TGTGTCAGCTCAGGTCAGGTCGAGCAGTACTTC. It codes for CVSSGQVEQYF.

This clonotype was detected ten times or more. The rearrangement links TRBV28 to TRBJ2-4; weak D call: TRBD2 (6 bases). The V and J ends lost 5 bases and 3 bases respectively, with 14 bases between them. The CDR3 has 15 amino acids. Germline V gene sequence: CDR1 MDHEN, CDR2 SYDVKM. The CDR3 loop reads CASSGAGKGKNIQYF. The CDR3 DNA reads TGTGCCAGCAGTGGCGCGGGGAAGGGCAAAAACATTCAGTACTTC. Combining the CDR3 with reference TRBV28 and TRBJ2-4 gives the whole variable domain DVKVTQSSRYLVKRTGEKVFLECVQDMDHENMFWYRQDPGLGLRLIYFSYDVKMKEKGDIPEGYSVSREKKERFSLILESASTNQTSMYLCASSGAGKGKNIQYFGAGTRLSVL.

The chain has TRBV2 and TRBJ2-2; no reliable D call. The CDR3 runs 14 residues. CDR1 is SNHLY, CDR2 FYNNEI, per germline. The V end was cut by 4 bases, the J end by 4 bases, with 10 bases between. The CDR3 protein is CASSGAGVTGELFF. The CDR3 coding sequence is TGTGCCAGCAGTGGGGCAGGCGTCACCGGGGAGCTGTTTTTT.

The chain uses TRBV7-2 and TRBJ2-2; 7 bases are a match to TRBD2. Trimming at V came to 2 bases and at J to 4 bases, leaving 7 bases not matched to a gene. CDR3 length: 16 residues. Germline V CDR1 and CDR2: SGHTA, FQGNSA. CDR3 region: CASSLTWTRATGELFF. CDR3 DNA: TGTGCCAGCAGCTTAACATGGACTAGAGCCACCGGGGAGCTGTTTTTT.

This clonotype was observed at least ten times. The chain is built from TRBV7-8 and TRBJ1-1; the D is unclear. Trimming stripped 2 bases from V and 1 base from J, with 17 bases between. Germline CDR1 reads SGHVS; CDR2 reads FQNEAQ. The CDR3 spans 17 residues. Written as DNA, the CDR3 is TGTGCCAGCAGCTTATGGTTTGTGGCAGGCCGGAACACTGAAGCTTTCTTT. It codes for CASSLWFVAGRNTEAFF.

This clonotype has more than one count but fewer than ten. The rearrangement uses TRBV20-1 and TRBJ1-2; weak D call: TRBD1 (6 bases). Between the trimmed V and J ends, which lost 5 bases and 6 bases, there was a span of 16 bases. The CDR3 extends over 13 amino acids. The germline V gene encodes CDR1 DFQATT and CDR2 SNEGSKA (reference sequence). Here the CDR3 reads CSAPPGGFDGYTF. In nucleotides, the CDR3 is TGCAGTGCTCCGCCGGGGGGCTTTGATGGCTACACCTTC.

This clonotype was seen many times. This chain links TRBV20-1 with TRBJ1-2; D is ambiguous. This CDR3 has 14 residues. Trimming left V 6 bases short and J 4 bases short, with 18 bases between. Per the germline V gene, CDR1 is DFQATT and CDR2 is SNEGSKA (reference sequence). The CDR3 bases are TGCAGTGCGCCTAGAGGGAGGTCTGGCTATGGCTACACCTTC. This codes for CSAPRGRSGYGYTF.

This clonotype has only a few counts. The chain uses TRBV20-1 and TRBJ1-5, with 11 bases matching TRBD1. The V segment lost 3 bases and the J segment 4 bases; nucleotides outside the gene matches: 14. The CDR3 runs to 18 residues. Germline V gene sequence: CDR1 DFQATT, CDR2 SNEGSKA (reference sequence). The CDR3 sequence: CSASDPIGQGAANQPQHF. The CDR3 DNA follows: TGCAGTGCTAGTGATCCGATAGGACAGGGGGCGGCAAATCAGCCCCAGCATTTT.

There are many counts of this clonotype. V is TRBV2 and J is TRBJ1-1; tentatively, D is TRBD1 (5 bases). Germline V gives CDR1 SNHLY, CDR2 FYNNEI. This CDR3 is 13 amino acids long. Trimming removed 4 bases at V and 6 bases at J, with 12 bases between. This CDR3 reads CASSADSRPEAFF. For the CDR3, the DNA is TGTGCCAGCAGTGCAGACAGCCGTCCTGAAGCTTTCTTT.